This T cell receptor (beta chain) was sequenced in a study of shared clonotypes between healthy human individuals. General study points: Only blood samples were collected, and tissue repertoires likely differ.

This clone was seen only a few times. What it binds is unknown. Sequencing was at deep level. Produced via immunoSEQ multiplex PCR; TCRdb's table is partial and in-frame only. The data contain about 600,000 clones, around 76% of them singletons. Those who donated, Caucasian adults without exception, all lived in Nashville, Tennessee. About 90 million PBMCs per unsorted sample were used for genomic DNA. CDR3 size: 15 residues. This chain joins TRBV21-1 and TRBJ1-5; TRBD1 reflects the table's D call only, with no check against the DNA. TRBV21-1 is a known pseudogene. The source material was PBMCs. This receptor was identified in a woman between 40 and 55 years old in good health. Some clones in this sample may be carry-over from other donors' samples. The CDR3, as DNA: TGTGCCAGCAGCAAGGAGCAGGGGCCCAATCAGCCCCAGCATTTT. Its protein product is CASSKEQGPNQPQHF.